The entry that follows covers one T cell receptor (beta chain) sequence. The source of the sample is a study of blood T cell repertoires in COVID-19. About the research overall: PBMCs, B-cell-depleted T cells, or T cells provided the cDNA or gDNA that made up the material.

Participant-given clinical history determined each cohort assignment. Libraries were prepared by immunoSEQ multiplex PCR; TCRdb keeps only in-frame clonotypes and omits some of them. The table lists 360,000 or so clones, roughly 90% of them singletons. The sequenced sample consisted of PBMCs or T cells enriched from blood (not recorded which). The receptor was derived from a woman aged 25 to 39 who had recovered from COVID-19.

The CDR3 nucleotides read TGTGCCAGCAGCCAAGATGTTAGCTTCCAAGAGACCCAGTACTTC. It encodes CASSQDVSFQETQYF. The chain recombines TRBV3-1 (or the pseudogene TRBV3-2) with TRBJ2-5; D ambiguous. Trimming cost V 0 bases and J 1 base, with 9 bases left between them. This CDR3 contains 15 residues. In germline, CDR1 is LGHDT, CDR2 YNNKEL (reference sequence).